Listed below are T cell receptor beta chains from one sample, sequenced in a study of blood T cell repertoires in COVID-19. Clones were sequenced by immunoSEQ multiplex PCR, and TCRdb holds only the in-frame ones, with some missing. The top ten hold 2% to 2.5% of the sample, which has under 300,000 clones, nearly 90% seen once. The sample comprised peripheral blood. Every receptor here comes from a woman in her sixties or seventies with COVID-19, enrolled during active disease. CDR3s include the opening cysteine and the closing phenylalanine or tryptophan. The order of the fields is CDR3 DNA, CDR3 protein, CDR3 length, J gene, V gene, D gene, clone size. A D gene is named only where the DNA matches it firmly. For some rows the clone size is stated as once, few or many, or as a class when expanded; others skip it.

CDR3 DNA: TGTGCCAGCAGCCCTTCCCCGACTCACATGAACACTGAAGCTTTCTTT
CDR3 protein: CASSPSPTHMNTEAFF
CDR3 length: 16
J gene: TRBJ1-1
V gene: TRBV7-8
D gene: NA
clone size: NA

CDR3 DNA: TGTGCCAGCAGTTACTTACAGTACACTGAAGCTTTCTTT
CDR3 protein: CASSYLQYTEAFF
CDR3 length: 13
J gene: TRBJ1-1
V gene: TRBV6-2/TRBV6-3
D gene: NA
clone size: NA

CDR3 DNA: TGTGCCAGTAGTTGGGACAGGGTGAACACTGAAGCTTTCTTT
CDR3 protein: CASSWDRVNTEAFF
CDR3 length: 14
J gene: TRBJ1-1
V gene: TRBV19
D gene: TRBD1
clone size: NA

CDR3 DNA: TGTGCCAGCAGCCAAGAAGGGGTCAGACTTACGGTCGACGAGCAGTACTTC
CDR3 protein: CASSQEGVRLTVDEQYF
CDR3 length: 17
J gene: TRBJ2-7
V gene: TRBV3-1/TRBV3-2
D gene: NA
clone size: NA

CDR3 DNA: TGTGCAAGTCGCTTAGAGCCGTTCACCCCAAACTACGAGCAGTACTTC
CDR3 protein: CASRLEPFTPNYEQYF
CDR3 length: 16
J gene: TRBJ2-7
V gene: TRBV12-2
D gene: NA
clone size: NA

CDR3 DNA: TGTGCCAGCAGTGAATGGAATGGCAGGAGCACAGATACGCAGTATTTT
CDR3 protein: CASSEWNGRSTDTQYF
CDR3 length: 16
J gene: TRBJ2-3
V gene: TRBV6-1
D gene: NA
clone size: few

CDR3 DNA: TGTGCCAGCAGCTTGTACGGGGGGCCCGTGTACTTC
CDR3 protein: CASSLYGGPVYF
CDR3 length: 12
J gene: TRBJ2-7
V gene: TRBV7-8
D gene: NA
clone size: NA

CDR3 DNA: TGCGCCAGCAGTGAGGGCAGGGCATTAAATCAGCCCCAGCATTTT
CDR3 protein: CASSEGRALNQPQHF
CDR3 length: 15
J gene: TRBJ1-5
V gene: TRBV10-1
D gene: NA
clone size: NA

CDR3 DNA: TGTGCCAGCAGCGAATGGGACAGGGGGCAATATGGCTACACCTTC
CDR3 protein: CASSEWDRGQYGYTF
CDR3 length: 15
J gene: TRBJ1-2
V gene: TRBV5-5
D gene: TRBD1
clone size: NA

CDR3 DNA: TGTGCCAGTAGTGAGGTGAGGAACACTGAAGCTTTCTTT
CDR3 protein: CASSEVRNTEAFF
CDR3 length: 13
J gene: TRBJ1-1
V gene: TRBV19
D gene: NA
clone size: NA

CDR3 DNA: TGTGCCAGCAGTGGTGGGTCCTGGGGCGGCTACACCTTC
CDR3 protein: CASSGGSWGGYTF
CDR3 length: 13
J gene: TRBJ1-2
V gene: TRBV27
D gene: NA
clone size: NA

CDR3 DNA: TGCGCCAGCAGCCAAGAAGGAGGACGGTACTCTGGAAACACCATATATTTT
CDR3 protein: CASSQEGGRYSGNTIYF
CDR3 length: 17
J gene: TRBJ1-3
V gene: TRBV4-1
D gene: NA
clone size: NA

CDR3 DNA: TGCGCCAGCAGCCAAGAAGGGACTAGCGGCTACGAGCAGTACTTC
CDR3 protein: CASSQEGTSGYEQYF
CDR3 length: 15
J gene: TRBJ2-7
V gene: TRBV4-3
D gene: TRBD2
clone size: NA

CDR3 DNA: TGTGCCACCAGCAGAGATCCCCCGGAGACCCAGTACTTC
CDR3 protein: CATSRDPPETQYF
CDR3 length: 13
J gene: TRBJ2-5
V gene: TRBV15
D gene: NA
clone size: NA

CDR3 DNA: TGTGCCAGCAGCTTAGAGCAGCGGGGGCTAGACGAGCAGTACTTC
CDR3 protein: CASSLEQRGLDEQYF
CDR3 length: 15
J gene: TRBJ2-7
V gene: TRBV11-2
D gene: TRBD2
clone size: NA

CDR3 DNA: TGTGCCAGCAGCCTTAGCGGGGGGTACTCCTACGAGCAGTACTTC
CDR3 protein: CASSLSGGYSYEQYF
CDR3 length: 15
J gene: TRBJ2-7
V gene: TRBV27
D gene: TRBD2
clone size: NA

CDR3 DNA: TGTGCCAGCTCCACCCGAGGGGGACAGGGGGCCCAGGCCTACACCTTC
CDR3 protein: CASSTRGGQGAQAYTF
CDR3 length: 16
J gene: TRBJ1-2
V gene: TRBV21-1
D gene: NA
clone size: NA

CDR3 DNA: TGTGCCTGGAGTAAGGTTGGGGAGCGGAGTAGCTCAGACAATGAGCAGTTCTTC
CDR3 protein: CAWSKVGERSSSDNEQFF
CDR3 length: 18
J gene: TRBJ2-1
V gene: TRBV30
D gene: NA
clone size: once

CDR3 DNA: TGTGCCAGCTCACCAGTAATAAGGACAGGGGATTCACCCCTCCACTTT
CDR3 protein: CASSPVIRTGDSPLHF
CDR3 length: 16
J gene: TRBJ1-6
V gene: TRBV18
D gene: TRBD1
clone size: NA

CDR3 DNA: TGTGCCAGCAGTTATGCGGGGGGAACCGGTGAGCAGTACTTC
CDR3 protein: CASSYAGGTGEQYF
CDR3 length: 14
J gene: TRBJ2-7
V gene: TRBV6-2/TRBV6-3
D gene: TRBD2
clone size: NA

CDR3 DNA: TGTGCCAGCAGTCACGGAGGCGAGCAGTACTTC
CDR3 protein: CASSHGGEQYF
CDR3 length: 11
J gene: TRBJ2-7
V gene: TRBV6-2/TRBV6-3
D gene: NA
clone size: NA

CDR3 DNA: TGCGCCAGCAGCCAAGATCTTAACAAATACACTGAAGCTTTCTTT
CDR3 protein: CASSQDLNKYTEAFF
CDR3 length: 15
J gene: TRBJ1-1
V gene: TRBV4-1
D gene: NA
clone size: NA

CDR3 DNA: TGTGCCAGCAGCGTAGGGGGGGACAGTAAGTCACCCCTCCACTTT
CDR3 protein: CASSVGGDSKSPLHF
CDR3 length: 15
J gene: TRBJ1-6
V gene: TRBV9
D gene: TRBD1
clone size: NA

CDR3 DNA: TGCGCCAGCAGCTTGGTGAGTCAGAACACCGGGGAGCTGTTTTTT
CDR3 protein: CASSLVSQNTGELFF
CDR3 length: 15
J gene: TRBJ2-2
V gene: TRBV5-1
D gene: NA
clone size: NA

CDR3 DNA: TGCGCCAGCAGCTTGGAGGCCGCGGGGGAGGAAAAACTGTTTTTT
CDR3 protein: CASSLEAAGEEKLFF
CDR3 length: 15
J gene: TRBJ1-4
V gene: TRBV5-1
D gene: NA
clone size: NA

CDR3 DNA: TGCGCCAGCAGCCAAGATCCAGGGGCCGGGGAGCTGTTTTTT
CDR3 protein: CASSQDPGAGELFF
CDR3 length: 14
J gene: TRBJ2-2
V gene: TRBV4-1
D gene: NA
clone size: NA

CDR3 DNA: TGCGCCAGCAGCCAACCTCGGACAGGGAATCGATATGGCTACACCTTC
CDR3 protein: CASSQPRTGNRYGYTF
CDR3 length: 16
J gene: TRBJ1-2
V gene: TRBV4-1
D gene: TRBD1
clone size: NA

CDR3 DNA: TGTGCCAGCTCACCACAGCGGGGGGGAAACAACAATGAGCAGTTCTTC
CDR3 protein: CASSPQRGGNNNEQFF
CDR3 length: 16
J gene: TRBJ2-1
V gene: TRBV18
D gene: TRBD2
clone size: NA